This T cell receptor (beta chain) was sequenced for a study of lymphopenia after photon versus proton radiotherapy (dated by TCRdb to between 2019 and 2020). Regarding the complete study: Photon and proton radiation therapy were compared by the study for their immunological effects in patients with gastrointestinal tumors who developed high-grade lymphopenia. The goal of the study was to characterize the differences between the two radiation modalities in how they affect the immune system. A cohort of some 22 patients with gastrointestinal tumors who received either photon or proton therapy and subsequently developed lymphopenia was included. The investigation overall reported the following: After the lymphocyte count nadir, repertoires from photon-treated patients showed oligoclonal expansion, particularly of CD8+ Temra cells, and this expansion drove the decline in diversity. Relative stability during treatment was observed in proton-treated patients, whereas loss of naive T cells and TCR diversity and gain of effector/memory populations were observed in photon-treated patients. The survival association was assessed only in patients who died, and the authors presented better survival with proton therapy as a possibility rather than a demonstrated result. Across the cohort, among patients who died, a greater drop in TCR diversity after the nadir was inversely correlated with overall survival time.

The method was the immunoSEQ multiplex PCR assay. Alongside multiparametric flow cytometry, deep sequencing of rearranged TCR beta loci was used to profile the T cell repertoires. Drawn from immuneACCESS, this table holds only the in-frame rearrangements with V and J called that TCRdb kept. Clones are partly lost; checked studies trace under half to an unresolved V gene and leave the rest unexplained. The sample table records some 20,000 clones; around nine tenths of these occur just once. The ten biggest clones cover 11% of the sample. In the case of this clone: The target of this receptor is not known. No qualities accompany the bases; no much larger clone lies one base away.

CDR1 and CDR2 are read off the germline V gene (reference sequence) as MNHEY and SMNVEV. Trimming at the junction amounts to 6 bases on V and 5 bases on J, and the germline ends lie 8 bases apart. Including the terminal cysteine and phenylalanine, the CDR3 comprises 11 residues. Only the CDR3 DNA stays, 33 bases, in frame from base 1. Sample: peripheral blood, taken from a patient treated with proton-based radiotherapy. The source is an elderly man with esophageal cancer. The sequence is built from TRBV27 and TRBJ2-7; TRBD2 is possibly the D segment (5 matching bases). The bases are TGTGCCAGCAGAACGAGGGACGAGCAGTACTTC. It encodes CASRTRDEQYF.